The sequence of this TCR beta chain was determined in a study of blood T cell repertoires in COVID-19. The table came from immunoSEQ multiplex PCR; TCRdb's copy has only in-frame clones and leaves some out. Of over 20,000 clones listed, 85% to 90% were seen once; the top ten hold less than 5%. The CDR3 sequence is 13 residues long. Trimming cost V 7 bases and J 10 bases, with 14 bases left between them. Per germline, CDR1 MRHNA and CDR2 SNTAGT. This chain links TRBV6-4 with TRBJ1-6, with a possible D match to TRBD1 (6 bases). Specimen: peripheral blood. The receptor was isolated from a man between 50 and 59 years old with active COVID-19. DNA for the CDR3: TGTGCCAGCATCAGGGGATGGTGCTCACCCCTCCACTTT. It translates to CASIRGWCSPLHF.